This T cell receptor (beta chain) is drawn from a study of PD-L1 blockade in urothelial cancer. As for the study in general: Prior regimens of chemotherapy numbered 0 to 3 per patient.

Disease in patients was locally advanced or metastatic urothelial carcinoma. Spiking each PCR with synthetic TCR analog templates was performed. The method was immunoSEQ multiplex PCR; TCRdb's version includes in-frame clones alone and lacks a portion of them. The sample includes 50,000 to 60,000 clones, around 84% seen only once; the top ten take 2.9%. CDR1 is MNHNS and CDR2 is SASEGT in the germline V gene. The CDR3 extends over 18 amino acids. V shed 0 bases and J shed 6 bases, with 21 bases lying between them. This clone was observed a single time. The TCR comes from a man in his fifties with urothelial cancer. Sequenced material: PBMCs, taken around atezolizumab (anti-PD-L1) treatment. V and J are TRBV6-1 and TRBJ1-5, with a weak D call TRBD1 (5 bases). CDR3 DNA: TGTGCCAGCAGTGAAGCGAAGGCAGGGTCCCTTAGGTCTCAGCCCCAGCATTTT. It specifies CASSEAKAGSLRSQPQHF.